The present T cell receptor (beta chain) was sequenced within a study of blood T cell repertoires in COVID-19 (TCRdb year 2020). In terms of the full investigation: Collaborator samples came from the United States, Italy and Spain and covered acute and convalescent phases of COVID-19. Nearly every sample came with metadata listing a de-identified subject ID, COVID-19 status, age in years and sex. Samples were obtained from the ongoing ImmuneRACE study (first 160 participants) and from some 1,300 subjects provided by 6 global collaborators. The prospective study material was composed of cDNA or gDNA derived from T cells, B-cell-depleted T cells, or PBMCs. Where HLA class I and class II types were available, the types were taken from metadata supplied by the sample provider, not from assay-based typing. The repertoires were released in a freely available public database intended as a resource for research on the immune response to SARS-CoV-2. Deeply sampled blood TCRbeta repertoires from subjects exposed to, actively infected with, or recovered from COVID-19 were included in the dataset. Summary of the overall study and its limitations: The amount of clinical and demographic metadata varied by source and participant and was provided uncurated.

Trimming removed 4 bases from V and 2 bases from J; the gene matches leave 6 bases unexplained. Including the terminal cysteine and phenylalanine, the CDR3 comprises 16 residues. Of the read, only the CDR3 DNA is kept; its 48 bases are in frame from base 1. The germline V gene (reference sequence) specifies LNHDA as CDR1 and SQIVND as CDR2. The immunoSEQ Assay, a bias-controlled multiplex PCR, was used to amplify TCRbeta CDR3 regions from genomic DNA. The authors' analysis ran thus. Nucleated cell counts per sample were estimated from amplification of reference gene primers within the assay. To quantify the absolute abundance of each unique TCRbeta CDR3 rearrangement, sequence reads were collapsed and filtered. For each sample, productive Simpson clonality was calculated as the square root of Simpson's diversity index across productive rearrangements. The table comes from immuneACCESS by way of TCRdb, which keeps in-frame sequences with V and J called. Part of the clones is missing from these tables; in studies checked, under half for an unresolved V gene and the rest for unknown reasons. The D gene and trimming were derived from the DNA, and the V and J assignments and clone size from that table. In this sample the table shows a few hundred thousand clones, more than 80% of which occur a single time. Around 3% of the sample belongs to the ten largest clones.

One collaborating source in Seattle enrolled patients during active infection and followed them longitudinally through the course of disease. Collaborating institutions collected whole blood in K2EDTA tubes following their own protocols. For TCRbeta analysis, collaborator samples were shipped as frozen whole blood, as isolated PBMCs, or as DNA extracted from either sample type. In the case of this clone: The target of this receptor is not known. The record has no base qualities; no much larger clone is one base away.

The TCR was taken from a young woman with COVID-19, enrolled during active disease. The material sequenced was peripheral blood. The sequence joins TRBV19 to TRBJ2-3; 10 bases in the middle match TRBD2. The CDR3 protein: CASSTLAGVDTDTQYF. Read as DNA, the sequence is TGTGCCAGTAGTACCCTAGCGGGGGTTGACACAGATACGCAGTATTTT.